This TCR beta chain was captured in a study of CD8 T cells in ankylosing spondylitis. General study findings and limits: Matched ankylosing spondylitis synovial fluid reportedly showed significant enrichment of disease-linked clones. A TCR beta motif of several highly homologous variants seemed to mark ankylosing spondylitis blood.

In making TCR beta libraries, quantitative 5'-RACE with molecular barcodes was used. TCRdb re-derived calls from the 5' RACE reads in MiXCR, one entry per CDR3 protein. The table shows under 300,000 distinct CDR3 sequences, with 18% occurring only once. This clonotype has just a few counts. As yet, its antigen is unknown. This CDR3 has 16 amino acids. V trimming: 5 bases; J trimming: 4 bases; junction bases outside the gene matches: 13. The TCR sequence derives from a male donor with ankylosing spondylitis or in good health (not recorded which). Material for sequencing was blood, either unsorted or a sorted T cell fraction (not recorded which). V is TRBV12-3 or TRBV12-4 and J is TRBJ1-2; 7 bases line up with TRBD1. CDR3 loop: CASSTSPGAGGYGYTF. The CDR3 coding sequence is TGTGCCAGCAGTACCTCTCCCGGGGCAGGGGGCTATGGCTACACCTTC.